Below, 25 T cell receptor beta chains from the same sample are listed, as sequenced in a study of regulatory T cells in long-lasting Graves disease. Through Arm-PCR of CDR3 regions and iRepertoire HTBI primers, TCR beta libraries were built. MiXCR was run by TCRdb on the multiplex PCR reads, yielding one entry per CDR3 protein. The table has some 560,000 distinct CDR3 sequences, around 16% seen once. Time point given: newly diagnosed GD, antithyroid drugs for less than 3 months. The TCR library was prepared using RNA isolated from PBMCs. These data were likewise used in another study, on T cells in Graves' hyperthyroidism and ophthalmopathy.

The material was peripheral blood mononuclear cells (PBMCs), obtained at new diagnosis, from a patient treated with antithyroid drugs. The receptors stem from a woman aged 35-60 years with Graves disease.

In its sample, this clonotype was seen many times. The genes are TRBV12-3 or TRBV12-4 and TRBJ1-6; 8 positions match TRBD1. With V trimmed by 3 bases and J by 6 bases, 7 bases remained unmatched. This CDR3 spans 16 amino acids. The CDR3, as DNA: TGTGCCAGCAGTTTCCGGACAGGGCGACTTAATTCACCCCTCCACTTT. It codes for CASSFRTGRLNSPLHF.

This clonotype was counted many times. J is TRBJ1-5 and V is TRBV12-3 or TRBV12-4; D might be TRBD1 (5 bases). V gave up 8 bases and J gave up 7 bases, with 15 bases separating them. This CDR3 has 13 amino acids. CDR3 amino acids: CASAGGGNQPQHF. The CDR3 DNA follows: TGTGCCAGCGCCGGGGGGGGAAACCAGCCCCAGCATTTT.

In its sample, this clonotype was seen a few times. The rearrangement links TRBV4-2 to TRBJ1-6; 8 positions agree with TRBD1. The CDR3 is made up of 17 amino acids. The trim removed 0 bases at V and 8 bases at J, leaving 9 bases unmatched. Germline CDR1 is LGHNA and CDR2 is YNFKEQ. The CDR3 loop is CASSQEPGQGRDSPLHF. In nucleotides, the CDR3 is TGTGCCAGCAGCCAAGAACCCGGACAGGGACGGGATTCACCCCTCCACTTT.

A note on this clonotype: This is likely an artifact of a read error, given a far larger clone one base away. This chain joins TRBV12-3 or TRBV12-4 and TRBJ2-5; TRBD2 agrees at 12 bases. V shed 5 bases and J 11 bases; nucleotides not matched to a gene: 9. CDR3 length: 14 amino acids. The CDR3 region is CASSRTSGNDEQYF. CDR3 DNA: TGTGCCAGCAGTCGGACTAGCGGGAACGATGAGCAGTACTTC.

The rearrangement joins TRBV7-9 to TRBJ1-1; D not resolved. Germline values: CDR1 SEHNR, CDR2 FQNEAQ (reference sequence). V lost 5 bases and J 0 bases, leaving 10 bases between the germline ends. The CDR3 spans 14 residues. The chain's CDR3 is CASSPANLNTEAFF. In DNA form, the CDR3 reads TGTGCCAGCAGCCCCGCGAACCTGAACACTGAAGCTTTCTTT.

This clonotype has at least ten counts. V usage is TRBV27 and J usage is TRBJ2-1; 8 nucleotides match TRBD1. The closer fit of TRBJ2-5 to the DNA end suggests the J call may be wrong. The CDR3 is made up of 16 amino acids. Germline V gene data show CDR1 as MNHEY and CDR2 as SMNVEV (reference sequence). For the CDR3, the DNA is TGTGCCAGCAGTTTATCGGGGTACAGGGGGGAAGAGACCCAGTACTTC. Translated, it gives CASSLSGYRGEETQYF.

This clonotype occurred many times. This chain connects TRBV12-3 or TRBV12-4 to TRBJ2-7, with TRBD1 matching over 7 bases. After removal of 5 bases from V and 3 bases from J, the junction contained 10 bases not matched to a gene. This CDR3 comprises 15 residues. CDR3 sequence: CASSLGYRDSYEQYF. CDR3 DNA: TGTGCCAGCAGTCTTGGATACCGGGACAGCTACGAGCAGTACTTC.

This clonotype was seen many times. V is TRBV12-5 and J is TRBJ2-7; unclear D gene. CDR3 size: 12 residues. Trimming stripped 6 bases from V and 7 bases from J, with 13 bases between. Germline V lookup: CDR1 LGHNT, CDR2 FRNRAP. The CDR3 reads CASGFETGEQYF. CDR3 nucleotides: TGTGCTAGTGGGTTCGAGACGGGTGAGCAGTACTTC.

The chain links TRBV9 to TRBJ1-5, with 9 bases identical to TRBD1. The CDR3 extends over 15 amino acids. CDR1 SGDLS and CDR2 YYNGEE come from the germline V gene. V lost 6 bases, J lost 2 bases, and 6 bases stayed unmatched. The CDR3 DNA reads TGTGCCAGCAAAGGACAGGGGAATCGCAATCAGCCCCAGCATTTT. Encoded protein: CASKGQGNRNQPQHF.

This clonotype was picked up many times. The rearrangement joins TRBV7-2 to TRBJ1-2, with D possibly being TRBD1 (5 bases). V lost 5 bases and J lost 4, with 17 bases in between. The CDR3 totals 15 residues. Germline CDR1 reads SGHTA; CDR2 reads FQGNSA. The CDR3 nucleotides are TGTGCCAGCAGCCCCTCGGGCCAGGGAACCTATGGCTACACCTTC. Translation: CASSPSGQGTYGYTF.

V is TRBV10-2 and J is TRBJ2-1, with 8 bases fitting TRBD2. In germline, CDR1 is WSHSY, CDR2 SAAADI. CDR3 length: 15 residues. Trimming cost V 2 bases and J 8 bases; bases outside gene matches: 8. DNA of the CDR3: TGCGCCAGCAGTGAGCGGGGGGGCCCGGGCGATGAGCAGTTCTTC. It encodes CASSERGGPGDEQFF.

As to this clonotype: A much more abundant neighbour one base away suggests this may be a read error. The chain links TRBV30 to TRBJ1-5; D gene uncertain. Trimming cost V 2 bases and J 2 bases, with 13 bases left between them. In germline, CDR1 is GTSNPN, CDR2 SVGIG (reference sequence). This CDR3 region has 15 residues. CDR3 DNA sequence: TGTGCCTGGAGTCGAGGCGTCAACGGCAATCAGCCCCAGCATTTT. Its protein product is CAWSRGVNGNQPQHF.

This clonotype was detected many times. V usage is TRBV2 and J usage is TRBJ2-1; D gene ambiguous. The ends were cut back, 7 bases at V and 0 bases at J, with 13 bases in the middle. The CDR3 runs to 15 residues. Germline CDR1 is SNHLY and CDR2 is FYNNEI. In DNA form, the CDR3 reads TGTGCCAGCACGATTGGCGAGAGCTCCTACAATGAGCAGTTCTTC. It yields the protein CASTIGESSYNEQFF.

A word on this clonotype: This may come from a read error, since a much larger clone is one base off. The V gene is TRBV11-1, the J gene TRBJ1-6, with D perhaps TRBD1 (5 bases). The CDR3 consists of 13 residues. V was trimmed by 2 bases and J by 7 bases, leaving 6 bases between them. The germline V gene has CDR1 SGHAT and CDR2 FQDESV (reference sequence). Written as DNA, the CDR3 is TGTGCCAGCAGCTTAAGACAGAATTCACCCCTCCACTTT. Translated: CASSLRQNSPLHF.

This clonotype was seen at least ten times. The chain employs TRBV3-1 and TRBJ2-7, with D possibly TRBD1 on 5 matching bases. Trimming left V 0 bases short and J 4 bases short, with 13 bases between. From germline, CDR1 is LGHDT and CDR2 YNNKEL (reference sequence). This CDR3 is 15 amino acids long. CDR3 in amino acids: CASSQEAGLIYEQYF. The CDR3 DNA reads TGTGCCAGCAGCCAAGAGGCAGGGCTGATATACGAGCAGTACTTC.

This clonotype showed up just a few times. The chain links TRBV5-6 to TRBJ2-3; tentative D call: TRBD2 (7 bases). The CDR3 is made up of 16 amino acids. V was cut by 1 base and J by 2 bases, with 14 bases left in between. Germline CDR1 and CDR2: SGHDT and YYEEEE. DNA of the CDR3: TGTGCCAGCAGCTTGTACTCGGGGGGCTACACAGATACGCAGTATTTT. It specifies CASSLYSGGYTDTQYF. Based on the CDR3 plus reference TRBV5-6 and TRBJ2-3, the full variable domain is DAGVTQSPTHLIKTRGQQVTLRCSPKSGHDTVSWYQQALGQGPQFIFQYYEEEERQRGNFPDRFSGHQFPNYSSELNVNALLLGDSALYLCASSLYSGGYTDTQYFGPGTRLTVL.

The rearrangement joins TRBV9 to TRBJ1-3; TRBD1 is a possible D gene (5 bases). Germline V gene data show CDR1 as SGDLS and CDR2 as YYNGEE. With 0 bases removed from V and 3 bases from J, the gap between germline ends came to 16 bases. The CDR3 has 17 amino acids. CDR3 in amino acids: CASSVGERGRYGNTIYF. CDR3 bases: TGTGCCAGCAGCGTAGGGGAGAGGGGAAGGTATGGAAACACCATATATTTT.

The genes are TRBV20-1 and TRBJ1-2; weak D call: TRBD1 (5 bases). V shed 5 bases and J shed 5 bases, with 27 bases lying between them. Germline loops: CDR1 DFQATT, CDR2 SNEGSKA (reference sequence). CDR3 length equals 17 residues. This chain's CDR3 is CSAGGDSRELAPYGYTF. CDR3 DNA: TGCAGTGCTGGAGGGGATTCGCGGGAACTAGCCCCTTATGGCTACACCTTC.

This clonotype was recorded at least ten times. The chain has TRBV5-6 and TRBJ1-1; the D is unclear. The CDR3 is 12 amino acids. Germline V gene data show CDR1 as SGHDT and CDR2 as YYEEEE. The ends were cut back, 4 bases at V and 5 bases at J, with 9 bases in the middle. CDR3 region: CASSRSETEAFF. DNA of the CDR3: TGTGCCAGCAGCAGAAGCGAGACTGAAGCTTTCTTT.

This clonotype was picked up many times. The CDR3 spells CASSTGLATYNEQFF. DNA for the CDR3: TGTGCCAGCAGCACGGGACTAGCGACCTACAATGAGCAGTTCTTC. The chain employs TRBV7-8 and TRBJ2-1; 10 bases agree with TRBD2. Germline V lookup: CDR1 SGHVS, CDR2 FQNEAQ. Trimming cost V 5 bases and J 2 bases; bases outside gene matches: 3. This CDR3 has 15 residues.

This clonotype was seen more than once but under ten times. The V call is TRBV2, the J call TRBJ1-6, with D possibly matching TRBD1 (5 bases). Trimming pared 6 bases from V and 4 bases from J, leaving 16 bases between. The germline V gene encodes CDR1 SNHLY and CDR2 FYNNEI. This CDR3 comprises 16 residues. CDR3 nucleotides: TGTGCCAGCAGGCTGACAGCTAAATTATATAATTCACCCCTCCACTTT. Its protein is CASRLTAKLYNSPLHF.

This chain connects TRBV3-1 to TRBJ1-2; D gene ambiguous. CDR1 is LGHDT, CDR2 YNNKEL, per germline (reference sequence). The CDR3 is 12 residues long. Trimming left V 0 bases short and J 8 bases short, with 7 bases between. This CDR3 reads CASSQDYSGYTF. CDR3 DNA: TGTGCCAGCAGCCAAGATTATTCAGGCTACACCTTC.

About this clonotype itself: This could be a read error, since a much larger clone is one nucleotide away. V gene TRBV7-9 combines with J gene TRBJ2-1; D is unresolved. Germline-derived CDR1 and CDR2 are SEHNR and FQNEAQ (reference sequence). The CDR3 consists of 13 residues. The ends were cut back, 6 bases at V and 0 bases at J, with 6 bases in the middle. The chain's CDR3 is CASRSSSYNEQFF. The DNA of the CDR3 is TGTGCCAGCAGATCGTCCTCCTACAATGAGCAGTTCTTC.

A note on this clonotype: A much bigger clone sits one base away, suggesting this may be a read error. CDR3 coding DNA: TGTGCCAGCAGCCGGCCCAACCTGGGGCAGCACAATGAGCAGTTCTTC. It specifies CASSRPNLGQHNEQFF. V is TRBV3-1 and J is TRBJ2-1, with a possible D match to TRBD1 (5 bases). The V gene lost 4 bases and the J gene lost 5 bases, with 18 bases spanning the gap. This CDR3 region has 16 residues. Germline-derived CDR1 and CDR2 are LGHDT and YNNKEL (reference sequence).

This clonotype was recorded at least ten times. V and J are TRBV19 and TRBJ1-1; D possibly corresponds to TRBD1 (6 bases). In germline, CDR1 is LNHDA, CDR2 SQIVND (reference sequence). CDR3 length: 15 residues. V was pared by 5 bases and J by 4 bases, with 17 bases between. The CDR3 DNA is TGTGCCAGTAGTGCCCAGGGGCGGAAAGGCACTGAAGCTTTCTTT. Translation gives CASSAQGRKGTEAFF.